This passage covers 29 T cell receptor beta chains from one sample sequenced in a study of shared clonotypes between healthy human individuals. Measured with immunoSEQ multiplex PCR; TCRdb has only the in-frame clones, and not every one. Altogether some 2,500,000 clones are present, roughly 93% being singletons, with the ten largest covering roughly 0.36%. Source material: naive CD4+ T cells from PBMCs. Specified subset: CD45RA+ positively selected. Source of these receptors: a man between 18 and 35 years old in good health. Some clones in this sample may be carry-over from other donors' samples.

This chain links TRBV6-5 with TRBJ2-7, with a possible D match to TRBD1 (6 bases). The ends were cut back, 7 bases at V and 2 bases at J, with 15 bases in the middle. Germline V gene lookup returns CDR1 MNHEY and CDR2 SVGAGI. The CDR3 is made up of 14 amino acids. The CDR3 loop is CASNPAGVTYEQYF. CDR3 coding DNA: TGTGCCAGCAACCCGGCAGGGGTGACCTACGAGCAGTACTTC.

Note on this clone: Other DNA sequences within the sample encode an identical CDR3. The chain is built from TRBV11-2 and TRBJ1-2; no clear D. The germline gives CDR1 SGHAT, CDR2 FQNNGV. V shed 1 base and J shed 3 bases, with 9 bases lying between them. The CDR3 consists of 14 residues. This CDR3 reads CASSLGPGYYGYTF. CDR3 bases: TGTGCCAGCAGCTTAGGTCCGGGGTACTATGGCTACACCTTC.

This chain connects TRBV4-1 to TRBJ2-3; D remains ambiguous. The CDR3 sequence is 14 residues long. Trimming pared 0 bases from V and 2 bases from J, leaving 6 bases between. The germline V gene has CDR1 MGHRA and CDR2 YSYEKL. The CDR3 protein is CASSQETATDTQYF. CDR3 nucleotide sequence: TGCGCCAGCAGCCAAGAAACAGCCACAGATACGCAGTATTTT.

The chain joins TRBV5-1 to TRBJ2-1; no clear D gene. V lost 5 bases and J 5 bases, leaving 8 bases between the germline ends. Germline V CDR1 and CDR2: SGHRS, YFSETQ. The CDR3 sequence is 12 residues long. CDR3 region: CASSISNNEQFF. The CDR3 DNA sequence: TGCGCCAGCAGTATAAGTAACAATGAGCAGTTCTTC.

The J gene is TRBJ2-4, the V gene TRBV28; D is undetermined. The CDR3 consists of 12 residues. Germline CDR1 is MDHEN and CDR2 is SYDVKM. Trimming removed 6 bases from V and 3 bases from J, with 6 bases in between. The CDR3 DNA reads as TGTGCCAGCAGCCCGAACAAAAACATTCAGTACTTC. Translating gives CASSPNKNIQYF.

DNA for the CDR3: TGCGCCAGCAGCCCTATTTCCCCGGGACCGAGCACCTACGAGCAGTACTTC. Its protein is CASSPISPGPSTYEQYF. V is TRBV5-1 and J is TRBJ2-7; the D call may be TRBD1 or TRBD2 (5 bases each). Germline loops: CDR1 SGHRS, CDR2 YFSETQ. The CDR3 extends over 17 amino acids. Trimming took 4 bases from V and 2 from J, leaving 22 bases between them.

The gene calls are TRBV9 and TRBJ2-7; 9 bases align to TRBD1. The J segment lost 4 bases and the V segment lost 4 bases, leaving 18 bases of the junction unmatched. The CDR3 length is 18 residues. Germline V gives CDR1 SGDLS, CDR2 YYNGEE. CDR3 coding DNA: TGTGCCAGCAGCCTATCACCCCACCGGGACAGGGTGGAGTACGAGCAGTACTTC. Protein sequence: CASSLSPHRDRVEYEQYF.

The CDR3: CASRGPGANVLTF. As DNA, the CDR3 is TGTGCCTCGCGGGGCCCTGGGGCCAACGTCCTGACTTTC. V usage is TRBV28 and J usage is TRBJ2-6, with D maybe TRBD2 (6 bases). The V and J ends lost 11 bases and 2 bases respectively, with 10 bases between them. Germline V CDR1 and CDR2: MDHEN, SYDVKM. The CDR3 has 13 amino acids.

This clone was counted a single time. J is TRBJ2-1 and V is TRBV9; no definite D call. The CDR3 loop spans 15 amino acids. The V and J ends lost 4 bases and 2 bases respectively, with 13 bases between them. Germline assignment: CDR1 SGDLS and CDR2 YYNGEE. The CDR3 nucleotides are TGTGCCAGCAGCCCTAGACTGTCTACCTACAATGAGCAGTTCTTC. This translates into CASSPRLSTYNEQFF.

This clone was detected only once. This chain links TRBV5-1 with TRBJ2-1; TRBD2 aligns across 10 bases. CDR1 is SGHRS and CDR2 is YFSETQ in the germline V gene. The CDR3 sequence is 14 residues long. Trimming took 4 bases from V and 8 from J; bases not matched to a gene: 6. CDR3 amino acids: CASSPRTSGDEQFF. Written as DNA, the CDR3 is TGCGCCAGCAGCCCTCGGACTAGCGGAGATGAGCAGTTCTTC.

Details on this clone: Other nucleotide sequences in the sample specify the same CDR3. V usage is TRBV5-4 and J usage is TRBJ1-3; TRBD1 matches at 8 bases. This CDR3 region has 15 residues. J lost 0 bases, V lost 4 bases, and 3 bases had no gene match. Germline V CDR1 and CDR2: SGHNT, YYREEE (reference sequence). The CDR3 sequence is CASSPGTGSGNTIYF. The CDR3 region has the DNA TGTGCCAGCAGCCCCGGGACAGGCTCTGGAAACACCATATATTTT. Looking up the rest from reference TRBV5-4 and TRBJ1-3 gives the full variable domain: ETGVTQSPTHLIKTRGQQVTLRCSSQSGHNTVSWYQQALGQGPQFIFQYYREEENGRGNFPPRFSGLQFPNYSSELNVNALELDDSALYLCASSPGTGSGNTIYFGEGSWLTVV.

The chain uses TRBV6-1 and TRBJ2-5, with TRBD2 as a possible D gene (6 bases). The CDR3 extends over 14 amino acids. V was pared by 3 bases and J by 5 bases, with 13 bases between. The V gene's germline CDR1 is MNHNS and CDR2 SASEGT. In DNA, the CDR3 is TGTGCCAGCAGTGATAGTTTTGGGGGGGAGACCCAGTACTTC. As protein: CASSDSFGGETQYF.

This chain connects TRBV6-5 to TRBJ2-7; D is undetermined. The CDR3 contains 13 residues. The V end lost 0 bases, the J end lost 7 bases, and 10 bases lay between the germline ends. Germline values: CDR1 MNHEY, CDR2 SVGAGI. The CDR3: CASSYSWSPEQYF. The DNA of the CDR3 is TGTGCCAGCAGTTACTCGTGGTCTCCAGAGCAGTACTTC.

This rearrangement joins TRBV5-1 to TRBJ2-7; D perhaps matches TRBD1 (6 bases). V lost 7 bases and J 4 bases, leaving 18 bases between the germline ends. This CDR3 region has 14 residues. Germline CDR1 and CDR2: SGHRS and YFSETQ. In DNA form, the CDR3 reads TGCGCCAGCCAAACCGGGACAAGAAGTTACGAGCAGTACTTC. Protein: CASQTGTRSYEQYF.

The chain has TRBV9 and TRBJ2-7; D gene uncertain. CDR3 size: 12 residues. Germline V gene sequence: CDR1 SGDLS, CDR2 YYNGEE. V was cut by 4 bases and J by 4 bases, with 9 bases left in between. The CDR3 sequence: CASSRGGYEQYF. The CDR3 region has the DNA TGTGCCAGCAGCAGAGGTGGGTACGAGCAGTACTTC.

This clone was seen just once. Compared with germline, one end of the junction differs, possibly owing to a read error. This chain links TRBV7-9 with TRBJ1-2; D might be TRBD1 (5 bases). Germline CDR1 reads SEHNR; CDR2 reads FQNEAQ (reference sequence). The CDR3 extends over 13 amino acids. The chain's CDR3 is CASSLAGVDGYTF. Written as DNA, the CDR3 is TGTGCCAGCAGTTTAGCGGGGGTGGATGGCTACACCTTC.

The V and J genes are TRBV7-3 and TRBJ2-3; D gene ambiguous. Germline-derived CDR1 and CDR2 are SGHTA and FQGTGA. CDR3 size: 13 residues. The V and J ends lost 5 bases and 8 bases respectively, with 14 bases between them. The CDR3 nucleotides read TGTGCCAGCAGCCCGACCCAGATCGGTACGCAGTATTTT. Protein: CASSPTQIGTQYF. The full variable domain, its missing parts supplied by reference TRBV7-3 and TRBJ2-3, is GAGVSQTPSNKVTEKGKYVELRCDPISGHTALYWYRQSLGQGPEFLIYFQGTGAADDSGLPNDRFFAVRPEGSVSTLKIQRTERGDSAVYLCASSPTQIGTQYFGPGTRLTVL.

A word on this clone: The same CDR3 is also encoded by other DNA sequences in this sample. The gene calls are TRBV5-1 and TRBJ1-1, with a possible D match to TRBD1 (5 bases). Trimming stripped 4 bases from V and 3 bases from J, with 10 bases between. Germline values: CDR1 SGHRS, CDR2 YFSETQ. The CDR3 runs to 13 residues. The CDR3 sequence: CASSMTGDTEAFF. CDR3 bases: TGCGCCAGCAGCATGACGGGGGACACTGAAGCTTTCTTT.

The DNA of the CDR3 is TGTGCCAGCAGGTTCAAGCGGGAGATAGATACGCAGTATTTT. Translation: CASRFKREIDTQYF. The chain uses TRBV2 and TRBJ2-3, with 8 bases fitting TRBD2. The CDR3 extends over 14 amino acids. With 6 bases clipped from V and 5 bases from J, the junction kept 7 bases outside the gene matches. Germline V lookup: CDR1 SNHLY, CDR2 FYNNEI.

J is TRBJ2-3 and V is TRBV7-3; D gene uncertain. This CDR3 has 14 amino acids. Trimming took 0 bases from V and 6 from J, leaving 10 bases between them. In germline, CDR1 is SGHTA, CDR2 FQGTGA. The chain's CDR3 is CASSLTPPPDTQYF. The CDR3 region has the DNA TGTGCCAGCAGCTTAACCCCCCCGCCGGATACGCAGTATTTT.

This clone was detected once. The gene calls are TRBV4-2 and TRBJ1-4; a weak D match, TRBD1 (6 bases). With 3 bases removed from V and 6 bases from J, the gap between germline ends came to 17 bases. This CDR3 is 16 amino acids long. The germline V gene has CDR1 LGHNA and CDR2 YNFKEQ. The DNA of the CDR3 is TGTGCCAGCAGCCAGCCACCAACGACAGGTCATGAAAAACTGTTTTTT. Translation gives CASSQPPTTGHEKLFF.

This clone was counted only a few times. V gene TRBV5-6 combines with J gene TRBJ1-3; no clear D. The germline CDR1 and CDR2 sequences are SGHDT and YYEEEE. CDR3 length: 14 residues. Trimming took 1 base from V and 3 from J, leaving 8 bases between them. The CDR3: CASSLWDYGNTIYF. The CDR3, as DNA: TGTGCCAGCAGCTTGTGGGATTATGGAAACACCATATATTTT. Together with reference TRBV5-6 and TRBJ1-3, the CDR3 gives the full variable domain: DAGVTQSPTHLIKTRGQQVTLRCSPKSGHDTVSWYQQALGQGPQFIFQYYEEEERQRGNFPDRFSGHQFPNYSSELNVNALLLGDSALYLCASSLWDYGNTIYFGEGSWLTVV.

A single count supports this clone. This sequence joins TRBV7-9 and TRBJ1-1; no clear D gene. This CDR3 is 15 amino acids long. The V and J ends lost 5 bases and 4 bases respectively, with 17 bases between them. Germline V gives CDR1 SEHNR, CDR2 FQNEAQ (reference sequence). CDR3 amino acids: CASSTYKDLGTEAFF. CDR3 coding DNA: TGTGCCAGCAGCACTTACAAGGATTTGGGCACTGAAGCTTTCTTT.

The chain uses TRBV28 and TRBJ1-1; D is undetermined. Germline lookup yields CDR1 MDHEN and CDR2 SYDVKM. V lost 1 base to trimming and J lost 5 bases, with 14 bases between them. This CDR3 is 15 amino acids long. CDR3 DNA sequence: TGTGCCAGCAGTTTATCTAGGGCGGGCGGGACTGAAGCTTTCTTT. Protein sequence: CASSLSRAGGTEAFF.

The chain combines TRBV29-1 with TRBJ2-2, with 7 positions matching TRBD2. V was clipped by 7 bases and J by 3 bases; unmatched bases: 5. Germline V lookup: CDR1 SQVTM, CDR2 ANQGSEA. This CDR3 is built from 13 residues. This CDR3 is CSGEGPYTGELFF. CDR3 DNA sequence: TGCAGCGGGGAGGGCCCCTACACCGGGGAGCTGTTTTTT.

This sequence joins TRBV5-1 and TRBJ1-1; no clear D gene. Trimming took off 3 bases at V and 7 bases at J, with 13 bases between the two ends. The germline V gene encodes CDR1 SGHRS and CDR2 YFSETQ. This CDR3 region has 13 residues. The CDR3 bases are TGCGCCAGCAGCTCTCAGGCGGGGTTTGAAGCTTTCTTT. Translating it yields CASSSQAGFEAFF. The complete variable domain, with remaining parts taken from reference TRBV5-1 and TRBJ1-1, reads KAGVTQTPRYLIKTRGQQVTLSCSPISGHRSVSWYQQTPGQGLQFLFEYFSETQRNKGNFPGRFSGRQFSNSRSEMNVSTLELGDSALYLCASSSQAGFEAFFGQGTRLTVV.

The rearrangement links TRBV6-1 to TRBJ2-7; maybe TRBD2 (6 bases). The length of the CDR3 is 13 residues. Trimming pared 6 bases from V and 0 bases from J, leaving 9 bases between. Germline V lookup: CDR1 MNHNS, CDR2 SASEGT. CDR3: CASRETSSYEQYF. CDR3 nucleotide sequence: TGTGCCAGCAGGGAGACTAGCTCCTACGAGCAGTACTTC.

This clone was detected once. The rearrangement joins TRBV23-1 to TRBJ2-7; a possible D gene is TRBD2 (5 bases). TRBV23-1 is recorded as an ORF, its role being uncertain. This CDR3 is built from 16 residues. V lost 4 bases and J lost 4, with 20 bases in between. DNA of the CDR3: TGCGCCAGCAGTCCCTTCGTGGGGAGTGATTGGTACGAGCAGTACTTC. The encoded protein is CASSPFVGSDWYEQYF.

This clone turned up a few times. The chain recombines TRBV7-9 with TRBJ1-5; no reliable D call. This CDR3 comprises 12 residues. The V end was cut by 3 bases, the J end by 7 bases, with 7 bases between. The germline V gene has CDR1 SEHNR and CDR2 FQNEAQ (reference sequence). In DNA, the CDR3 is TGTGCCAGCAGCTTGGGATTGCAGCCCCAGCATTTT. This translates into CASSLGLQPQHF.